The 18 T cell receptor beta chains listed next were all sequenced from one sample in a study of OX40 agonist ivuxolimab in advanced cancers. TCRdb keeps only in-frame clones here, not all; method: immunoSEQ multiplex PCR. The sample includes 70,000 to 80,000 clones, 85% to 95% seen only once; the top ten take approximately 6%. Source: CD4+ or CD8+ T cells sorted from blood, taken in a trial of the OX40 agonist ivuxolimab. The receptors derive from an adult with an advanced solid tumor such as melanoma, head and neck, liver or kidney cancer.

J is TRBJ1-5 and V is TRBV6-5; the D gene is possibly TRBD1 (5 bases). From germline, CDR1 is MNHEY and CDR2 SVGAGI. CDR3 length: 15 residues. V was clipped by 0 bases and J by 3 bases, with 9 bases between them. The DNA of the CDR3 is TGTGCCAGCAGTTACTCTGGGGGAAACAATCAGCCCCAGCATTTT. It is translated as CASSYSGGNNQPQHF.

There are a few counts of this clone. The CDR3 nucleotides are TGTGCCAGCAGCCCGCCACAGGGGACCACTGAAGCTTTCTTT. Amino acids: CASSPPQGTTEAFF. V is TRBV7-9 and J is TRBJ1-1, with TRBD1 matching over 7 bases. The junction had 7 bases not matched to a gene; V was cut back by 5 bases and J by 4 bases. Germline-derived CDR1 and CDR2 are SEHNR and FQNEAQ (reference sequence). The CDR3 loop spans 14 amino acids.

The chain has TRBV9 and TRBJ2-2; D perhaps matches TRBD1 (5 bases). The CDR3 length is 13 residues. Per the germline V gene, CDR1 is SGDLS and CDR2 is YYNGEE. Trimming left V 4 bases short and J 5 bases short, with 9 bases between. This CDR3 reads CASSPPGTGELFF. CDR3 in DNA: TGTGCCAGCAGCCCTCCAGGGACCGGGGAGCTGTTTTTT.

This sequence joins TRBV28 and TRBJ2-1, with 10 bases lining up with TRBD2. The V and J ends lost 3 bases and 4 bases, in that order; junction bases with no gene match: 3. The CDR3 consists of 15 residues. Germline V lookup: CDR1 MDHEN, CDR2 SYDVKM. CDR3 sequence reads: CASSFASGSYNEQFF. In DNA form, the CDR3 reads TGTGCCAGCAGTTTTGCTAGCGGGAGTTACAATGAGCAGTTCTTC.

This clone has just one count. The chain combines TRBV29-1 with TRBJ1-2, with D unresolved. V lost 3 bases and J 10 bases, leaving 3 bases between the germline ends. This CDR3 is built from 8 residues. Germline-derived CDR1 and CDR2 are SQVTM and ANQGSEA. CDR3 DNA sequence: TGCAGCGTTGATCTCTACACCTTC. It yields the protein CSVDLYTF.

J is TRBJ2-7 and V is TRBV19; 7 nucleotides line up with TRBD1. The ends lost 3 bases at V and 2 bases at J; junction bases unmatched: 4. This CDR3 spans 14 amino acids. Germline lookup yields CDR1 LNHDA and CDR2 SQIVND (reference sequence). CDR3 DNA sequence: TGTGCCAGTAGTATTACCGGGACAGCCTACGAGCAGTACTTC. This encodes CASSITGTAYEQYF.

Written as DNA, the CDR3 is TGTGCCAGCAGTTTTGCAGGGAATAGCAATCAGCCCCAGCATTTT. Amino acid sequence: CASSFAGNSNQPQHF. The chain links TRBV28 to TRBJ1-5; weak D call: TRBD1 (5 bases). CDR3 length: 15 residues. Germline V gene sequence: CDR1 MDHEN, CDR2 SYDVKM. V lost 3 bases and J lost 0, with 9 bases in between.

The genes are TRBV25-1 and TRBJ2-2; possibly TRBD1 for D (6 bases). The CDR3 has 15 residues. Germline V gene lookup returns CDR1 MGHDK and CDR2 SYGVNS. Trimming removed 5 bases at V and 1 base at J, with 11 bases between. The DNA for the CDR3 is TGTGCCAGCAGTTCCACAGGGAAGAACACCGGGGAGCTGTTTTTT. Translated: CASSSTGKNTGELFF.

The chain employs TRBV15 and TRBJ2-7; D gene ambiguous. CDR1 LNHNV and CDR2 YYDKDF come from the germline V gene (reference sequence). V was trimmed by 4 bases and J by 3 bases, leaving 10 bases between them. The CDR3 length is 13 residues. CDR3 amino acids: CATSTETVYEQYF. CDR3 coding DNA: TGTGCCACCAGCACTGAAACAGTCTACGAGCAGTACTTC. The entire variable domain, with the rest obtained from reference TRBV15 and TRBJ2-7, is as follows: DAMVIQNPRYQVTQFGKPVTLSCSQTLNHNVMYWYQQKSSQAPKLLFHYYDKDFNNEADTPDNFQSRRPNTSFCFLDIRSPGLGDTAMYLCATSTETVYEQYFGPGTRLTVT.

J is TRBJ1-4 and V is TRBV29-1; 7 positions agree with TRBD1. From germline, CDR1 is SQVTM and CDR2 ANQGSEA. CDR3 length equals 12 residues. The CDR3, as DNA: TGCAGTGCGAGGGGGCAGGATGAAAAACTGTTTTTT. Its protein is CSARGQDEKLFF.

The chain joins TRBV18 to TRBJ1-2; 11 bases are a match to TRBD1. V dropped 5 bases and J dropped 2; count of bases not matched to a gene: 4. Germline values: CDR1 KGHSH, CDR2 LQKENI. The length of the CDR3 is 15 residues. The DNA of the CDR3 is TGTGCCAGCTCATCTGGACAGGGGGCGAACTATGGCTACACCTTC. Encoded protein: CASSSGQGANYGYTF.

Only a few counts were recorded for this clone. The CDR3 nucleotides read TGTGCCAGCAGCGGGCGGAGGGCAGGCTCCTACGAGCAGTACTTC. It encodes CASSGRRAGSYEQYF. This chain uses TRBV7-9 with TRBJ2-7; D perhaps matches TRBD2 (6 bases). Per the germline V gene, CDR1 is SEHNR and CDR2 is FQNEAQ (reference sequence). The CDR3 is 15 amino acids. Trimming removed 5 bases at V and 0 bases at J, with 14 bases between.

V is TRBV15 and J is TRBJ1-5; D call uncertain. CDR3 size: 14 residues. Trimming removed 4 bases from V and 7 bases from J, with 14 bases in between. Germline V lookup: CDR1 LNHNV, CDR2 YYDKDF (reference sequence). For the CDR3, the DNA is TGTGCCACCAGCACAATTGGGCGGAGGCAGCCCCAGCATTTT. Its protein is CATSTIGRRQPQHF.

The chain joins TRBV13 to TRBJ2-5; TRBD1 agrees at 9 bases. The V and J ends lost 6 bases and 5 bases, in that order; junction bases with no gene match: 13. Germline V CDR1 and CDR2: PRHDT, FYEKMQ (reference sequence). The CDR3 has 16 residues. The DNA of the CDR3 is TGTGCCAGCAGTTACCCCCAGGACAGGGGAGGGGAGACCCAGTACTTC. Its protein product is CASSYPQDRGGETQYF. The full variable domain, completed using reference TRBV13 and TRBJ2-5, is AAGVIQSPRHLIKEKRETATLKCYPIPRHDTVYWYQQGPGQDPQFLISFYEKMQSDKGSIPDRFSAQQFSDYHSELNMSSLELGDSALYFCASSYPQDRGGETQYFGPGTRLLVL.

This clone showed up just once. CDR3 amino acids: CASSAYRESTEAFF. In nucleotides, the CDR3 is TGTGCCAGCAGTGCCTACAGGGAGAGCACTGAAGCTTTCTTT. The genes are TRBV27 and TRBJ1-1; D is possibly TRBD1 (6 bases). Trimming left V 5 bases short and J 4 bases short, with 14 bases between. Germline V CDR1 and CDR2: MNHEY, SMNVEV (reference sequence). This CDR3 has 14 residues.

The rearrangement uses TRBV7-3 and TRBJ2-5; tentative D call: TRBD2 (6 bases). This CDR3 has 15 residues. In germline, CDR1 is SGHTA, CDR2 FQGTGA. V lost 5 bases and J lost 0, with 13 bases in between. Here the CDR3 DNA reads TGTGCCAGCAGCCCCAATGCGGGACACCAAGAGACCCAGTACTTC. Translated: CASSPNAGHQETQYF.

This chain joins TRBV28 and TRBJ1-1; D unclear. The CDR3 runs to 14 residues. Trimming cost V 3 bases and J 6 bases, with 14 bases left between them. Germline V gene lookup returns CDR1 MDHEN and CDR2 SYDVKM. The CDR3 DNA reads TGTGCCAGCAGTTTCTCCACCGAGGTCGCTGAAGCTTTCTTT. Its translation: CASSFSTEVAEAFF.

This rearrangement joins TRBV27 to TRBJ2-3; 8 bases are a match to TRBD1. Germline CDR1 and CDR2: MNHEY and SMNVEV (reference sequence). Losses at the gene ends were 4 bases for V and 1 base for J; bases not matched to a gene: 7. The CDR3 consists of 16 residues. CDR3 amino acids: CASSWIPGQGTDTQYF. In DNA, the CDR3 is TGTGCCAGCAGTTGGATACCGGGACAGGGCACAGATACGCAGTATTTT.